The 26 T cell receptor beta chains below were found in one sample sequenced in a study of blood T cells in healthy people across ages. A second PCR, run for about 7 to 11 cycles, used a sample-barcoded 5' primer plus a J-beta primer mix. One entry per CDR3 protein results from TCRdb running MiXCR on the 5' RACE reads. Of approximately 1.5 million distinct CDR3 sequences detected, roughly 32% appear once; the ten largest clones hold about 11%. The specimen sequenced was blood. These receptors were obtained from a woman younger than 45 in good health.

This clonotype was picked up a small number of times. An end of the junction does not agree with germline; a read error may underlie this. The chain recombines TRBV5-8 with TRBJ2-1, with TRBD2 matching 10 bases. Germline V gene data show CDR1 as SGHTS and CDR2 as YDEGEE. The CDR3 spans 19 residues. In DNA form, the CDR3 reads TGTGCCTGCAGCAGACTATGGTCTACAGCGGGGGGGTGGAACAATGAGCAGTTCTTC. Amino acids: CACSRLWSTAGGWNNEQFF.

This clonotype was observed a few times. The chain carries TRBV28 and TRBJ2-3; D ambiguous. The CDR3 has 15 residues. From germline, CDR1 is MDHEN and CDR2 SYDVKM. V was pared by 3 bases and J by 7 bases, with 17 bases between. The CDR3 nucleotides read TGTGCCAGCAGTTTGGCTTCCCCATACACTTATACGCAGTATTTT. Residues: CASSLASPYTYTQYF. Using reference TRBV28 and TRBJ2-3 for the parts outside the CDR3, the full variable domain is DVKVTQSSRYLVKRTGEKVFLECVQDMDHENMFWYRQDPGLGLRLIYFSYDVKMKEKGDIPEGYSVSREKKERFSLILESASTNQTSMYLCASSLASPYTYTQYFGPGTRLTVL.

Note on this clonotype: One end of the junction varies from germline; a read error may be responsible. The rearrangement joins TRBV20-1 to TRBJ2-5; 7 nucleotides align to TRBD2. The end of the DNA fits TRBJ2-7 better, so the J call may be wrong. The CDR3 covers 15 residues. Germline V lookup: CDR1 DFQATT, CDR2 SNEGSKA (reference sequence). Here the CDR3 reads CSARGGGRTSNEQYF. CDR3 in DNA: TGCAGTGCTAGAGGTGGCGGGAGAACCTCCAACGAGCAGTACTTC.

This clonotype came up a few times. One end of the junction is discordant with germline, which a read error may explain. The rearrangement links TRBV20-1 to TRBJ2-7; D perhaps matches TRBD2 (6 bases). Germline V lookup: CDR1 DFQATT, CDR2 SNEGSKA (reference sequence). CDR3 length equals 12 residues. The DNA of the CDR3 is TGCAGTACTAGCCGACCCTCCTACGAGCAGTACTTC. This sequence encodes CSTSRPSYEQYF.

This clonotype was seen repeatedly, ten times or more. CDR3 DNA sequence: TGCGCCAGTCGACAGGGGGCGTATGGGGCCAACGTCCTGACTTTC. Translating gives CASRQGAYGANVLTF. The V and J genes are TRBV4-1 and TRBJ2-6, with 10 bases lining up with TRBD1. Germline trimming cut 9 bases from V and 3 bases from J; bases unmatched to any gene: 5. From germline, CDR1 is MGHRA and CDR2 YSYEKL. There are 15 residues in the CDR3.

In its sample, this clonotype was seen a few times. V and J are TRBV29-1 and TRBJ2-7; 9 bases line up with TRBD1. Germline-derived CDR1 and CDR2 are SQVTM and ANQGSEA. V dropped 3 bases and J dropped 5; count of bases not matched to a gene: 5. There are 13 residues in the CDR3. The CDR3 here is CSVDIGQGHEQYF. The CDR3, as DNA: TGCAGCGTTGATATTGGACAGGGGCACGAGCAGTACTTC.

This clonotype appeared a few times. This rearrangement joins TRBV20-1 to TRBJ1-5, with TRBD1 as a possible D gene (6 bases). The CDR3 consists of 16 residues. Per the germline V gene, CDR1 is DFQATT and CDR2 is SNEGSKA (reference sequence). V was trimmed by 2 bases and J by 6 bases, leaving 20 bases between them. CDR3 in amino acids: CSARRGAQGITQPQHF. As DNA, the CDR3 is TGCAGTGCTAGAAGGGGTGCACAGGGTATAACTCAGCCCCAGCATTTT.

The CDR3 protein is CASSFDRVGDEQYF. The DNA for the CDR3 is TGCGCCAGCAGCTTTGACAGGGTGGGCGACGAGCAGTACTTC. This chain uses TRBV5-1 with TRBJ2-5; 7 nucleotides match TRBD1. The tail of the sequence fits TRBJ2-7 better, so the J call may be wrong. CDR1 and CDR2 (germline): SGHRS, YFSETQ. This CDR3 comprises 14 residues.

The J gene is TRBJ2-6, the V gene TRBV6-2 or TRBV6-3; 8 bases fit TRBD1. Trimming cost V 10 bases and J 8 bases; bases outside gene matches: 22. In germline, CDR1 is MNHEY, CDR2 SVGEGT. The CDR3 runs to 18 residues. The CDR3 DNA reads TGTGCCATATCGACTCGGGACAGGTACTTTGAAGGGACCAACGTCCTGACTTTC. It specifies CAISTRDRYFEGTNVLTF.

Points on this clonotype: A much larger clone lies one base from this, so it may be a read error. This rearrangement joins TRBV20-1 to TRBJ2-5; D call uncertain. The germline gives CDR1 DFQATT, CDR2 SNEGSKA (reference sequence). The CDR3 spans 11 residues. V shed 1 base and J shed 11 bases, with 11 bases lying between them. The CDR3 DNA follows: TGCAGTGCTAGAGTGGTTGAGGAGCAGTACTTC. This encodes CSARVVEEQYF.

Many counts were recorded for this clonotype. The chain joins TRBV5-1 to TRBJ1-4; no firm D call. V dropped 0 bases and J dropped 5 bases, with 11 bases sitting between them. CDR1 and CDR2 (germline): SGHRS, YFSETQ. This CDR3 spans 15 amino acids. The CDR3 region has the DNA TGCGCCAGCAGCTTGGAGGTAGGAGTAAATGAAAAACTGTTTTTT. Translation: CASSLEVGVNEKLFF.

This clonotype was recorded many times. The rearrangement links TRBV12-3 or TRBV12-4 to TRBJ2-7; 7 bases are shared with TRBD1. Losses at the gene ends were 3 bases for V and 3 bases for J; bases not matched to a gene: 17. The CDR3 length is 18 residues. The CDR3 DNA is TGTGCCAGCAGTTTGTCGGGACAGAGGGTTAGAATCAACTACGAGCAGTACTTC. Translating gives CASSLSGQRVRINYEQYF.

Of note for this clonotype: A much bigger clone sits one base away, suggesting this may be a read error. V gene TRBV29-1 combines with J gene TRBJ2-1; 9 bases fit TRBD1. The last part of the DNA fits TRBJ2-7 better; the J call may be wrong. This CDR3 contains 15 residues. Per germline, CDR1 SQVTM and CDR2 ANQGSEA. The CDR3 protein is CSVEFTGTGSNEQYF. The CDR3, as DNA: TGCAGCGTAGAGTTCACCGGGACAGGGTCCAATGAGCAGTACTTC.

There are a few counts of this clonotype. This chain connects TRBV18 to TRBJ1-1; the D gene is possibly TRBD1 (6 bases). V dropped 3 bases and J dropped 4 bases, with 15 bases sitting between them. The length of the CDR3 is 15 residues. CDR1 is KGHSH and CDR2 is LQKENI in the germline V gene. CDR3 residues: CASSPGGQQGTEAFF. The CDR3 nucleotides are TGTGCCAGCTCACCGGGGGGACAACAGGGCACTGAAGCTTTCTTT.

The chain links TRBV20-1 to TRBJ2-3; 7 positions match TRBD2. Germline V gene lookup returns CDR1 DFQATT and CDR2 SNEGSKA (reference sequence). V gave up 0 bases and J gave up 2 bases; unmatched junction bases: 5. The CDR3 has 15 residues. Here the CDR3 reads CSARDPLAVTDTQYF. The CDR3 DNA sequence: TGCAGTGCTAGAGATCCGCTAGCGGTCACAGATACGCAGTATTTT.

The V and J genes are TRBV10-3 and TRBJ2-1, with a possible D match to TRBD2 (6 bases). The V end was cut by 3 bases, the J end by 10 bases, with 16 bases between. This CDR3 comprises 14 residues. Looked up from germline, CDR1 is ENHRY and CDR2 is SYGVKD. The chain's CDR3 is CAISDPGLRGEQFF. The CDR3 DNA sequence: TGTGCCATCAGTGACCCGGGACTCCGGGGCGAGCAGTTCTTC.

The chain is built from TRBV4-2 and TRBJ1-2, with D possibly TRBD1 on 6 matching bases. V gave up 4 bases and J gave up 1 base, with 13 bases separating them. The germline V gene encodes CDR1 LGHNA and CDR2 YNFKEQ. This CDR3 is 15 amino acids long. The CDR3 sequence: CASSLGDNSNYGYTF. CDR3 in DNA: TGTGCCAGCAGCCTCGGGGACAACAGTAACTATGGCTACACCTTC.

J is TRBJ2-7 and V is TRBV5-1; D is unresolved. Germline values: CDR1 SGHRS, CDR2 YFSETQ. V was trimmed by 1 base and J by 6 bases, leaving 14 bases between them. The CDR3 is 14 residues long. The CDR3 DNA sequence: TGCGCCAGCAGCTTGTTGCCAACTACGTCCGAGCAGTACTTC. Its protein is CASSLLPTTSEQYF.

The genes are TRBV6-2 or TRBV6-3 and TRBJ1-4; D is possibly TRBD1 (5 bases). With 0 bases removed from V and 4 bases from J, the gap between germline ends came to 9 bases. The CDR3 contains 15 residues. Germline V gives CDR1 MNHEY, CDR2 SVGEGT. CDR3 sequence: CASSYSGTGNEKLFF. The CDR3 DNA is TGTGCCAGCAGTTACTCCGGGACGGGTAATGAAAAACTGTTTTTT.

In DNA, the CDR3 is TGCGCCAGCAGTCTAGAGGGTTGGCCCTACAATGAGCAGTACTTC. Its translation: CASSLEGWPYNEQYF. This rearrangement joins TRBV5-1 to TRBJ2-1; D perhaps matches TRBD2 (5 bases). The assigned J gene may be wrong: the sequence end matches TRBJ2-7 better. The CDR3 is made up of 15 amino acids. The germline V gene encodes CDR1 SGHRS and CDR2 YFSETQ.

The chain is built from TRBV20-1 and TRBJ2-3, with 9 bases identical to TRBD2. The V gene end was trimmed by 1 base and the J gene end by 3 bases; junction bases not matched to a gene: 8. CDR3 length: 16 amino acids. Germline CDR1 reads DFQATT; CDR2 reads SNEGSKA (reference sequence). CDR3 sequence reads: CSARAWAGGLTDTQYF. The CDR3, as DNA: TGCAGTGCTAGAGCTTGGGCGGGGGGGTTGACAGATACGCAGTATTTT.

The chain has TRBV4-1 and TRBJ2-1, with TRBD2 identical over 7 bases. Trimming took 3 bases from V and 8 from J; bases not matched to a gene: 10. The CDR3 covers 15 residues. Germline V gives CDR1 MGHRA, CDR2 YSYEKL. The CDR3 DNA reads as TGCGCCAGCAGCCACCCCGGCGGGACTATCTATGAGCAGTTCTTC. Translating gives CASSHPGGTIYEQFF.

The chain joins TRBV7-9 to TRBJ2-7; the D is unclear. The V gene lost 0 bases and the J gene lost 1 base, with 7 bases spanning the gap. The CDR3 is 14 residues long. Germline CDR1 is SEHNR and CDR2 is FQNEAQ (reference sequence). CDR3 DNA: TGTGCCAGCAGCTTAGCTTATCGGTCCTACGAGCAGTACTTC. Translated, it gives CASSLAYRSYEQYF. Full variable domain (remainder filled in from reference TRBV7-9 and TRBJ2-7): DTGVSQNPRHKITKRGQNVTFRCDPISEHNRLYWYRQTLGQGPEFLTYFQNEAQLEKSRLLSDRFSAERPKGSFSTLEIQRTEQGDSAMYLCASSLAYRSYEQYFGPGTRLTVT.

The chain employs TRBV9 and TRBJ2-1; 7 positions agree with TRBD2. CDR3 length equals 16 residues. Unmatched junction bases numbered 7, after V lost 2 bases and J lost 2 bases. CDR1 and CDR2 from the germline V gene are SGDLS and YYNGEE. The CDR3 loop is CASSVGGGRTYNEQFF. The CDR3 DNA sequence: TGTGCCAGCAGCGTTGGGGGGGGAAGGACCTACAATGAGCAGTTCTTC.

The chain has TRBV3-1 and TRBJ1-1; D gene uncertain. Germline V CDR1 and CDR2: LGHDT, YNNKEL (reference sequence). The CDR3 is 13 residues long. Trimming took off 7 bases at V and 4 bases at J, with 13 bases between the two ends. The CDR3, as DNA: TGTGCCAGCAAACCAGGTATTGGCACTGAAGCTTTCTTT. This gives the protein CASKPGIGTEAFF.

This clonotype turned up a few times. The chain combines TRBV15 with TRBJ1-1; D not certain. This CDR3 has 15 amino acids. The germline V gene encodes CDR1 LNHNV and CDR2 YYDKDF (reference sequence). The germline V and J ends were trimmed by 4 bases and 1 base, with 13 bases remaining between them. The CDR3 region is CATSTFSSGNTEAFF. DNA for the CDR3: TGTGCCACCAGCACCTTTTCCTCAGGGAACACTGAAGCTTTCTTT. The entire variable domain, with the rest obtained from reference TRBV15 and TRBJ1-1, is as follows: DAMVIQNPRYQVTQFGKPVTLSCSQTLNHNVMYWYQQKSSQAPKLLFHYYDKDFNNEADTPDNFQSRRPNTSFCFLDIRSPGLGDTAMYLCATSTFSSGNTEAFFGQGTRLTVV.